This is a list of T cell receptor beta chains from one sample in a study of T cells in Graves' hyperthyroidism and ophthalmopathy. TCRdb independently ran MiXCR on the multiplex PCR reads; one entry per CDR3 protein. Among about 290,000 distinct CDR3 sequences, roughly 19% were seen once, and the ten largest hold under 40%. The sequencing input was blood. The receptors were gathered from a man over 45 with Graves' ophthalmopathy. Both conserved end residues are part of each CDR3. Fields, in order: D gene, J gene, clone size, V gene, CDR3 DNA, CDR3 protein. The D gene is left open where the match is weak. Clone size is stated in some rows and not others, as once, few, many or a class when expanded.

d_call: -
j_call: TRBJ2-1
clone_size: many
v_call: TRBV20-1
cdr3_nt: TGCAGTGCTAGAGGGCAGGGAGGTTACAATGAGCAGTTCTTC
cdr3_aa: CSARGQGGYNEQFF

d_call: -
j_call: TRBJ1-4
clone_size: few
v_call: TRBV7-8
cdr3_nt: TGTGCCAGCAGCAATCGACAGACCAATGAAAAACTGTTTTTT
cdr3_aa: CASSNRQTNEKLFF

d_call: TRBD2
j_call: TRBJ2-4
clone_size: many
v_call: TRBV28
cdr3_nt: TGTGCCAGCAGTTTACGGGAGGAAGGGAAAAACATTCAGTACTTC
cdr3_aa: CASSLREEGKNIQYF

d_call: -
j_call: TRBJ2-7
clone_size: -
v_call: TRBV5-5
cdr3_nt: TGTGCCAGCAGCCCCCAGGGCTGGGTCGAGCAGTACTTC
cdr3_aa: CASSPQGWVEQYF

d_call: -
j_call: TRBJ2-1
clone_size: many
v_call: TRBV11-3
cdr3_nt: TGTGCCAGCAGCTTAAGAAGCGGAGGTCGAAATGAGCAGTTCTTC
cdr3_aa: CASSLRSGGRNEQFF

d_call: TRBD1
j_call: TRBJ2-7
clone_size: -
v_call: TRBV5-1
cdr3_nt: TGCGCCAGCAGCTACCAGGGGGCAGACGAGCAGTACTTC
cdr3_aa: CASSYQGADEQYF

d_call: -
j_call: TRBJ1-2
clone_size: few
v_call: TRBV11-2
cdr3_nt: TGTGCCAGCAGCCTAGGTGATCATACTGACTATGGCTACACCTTC
cdr3_aa: CASSLGDHTDYGYTF

d_call: -
j_call: TRBJ2-1
clone_size: -
v_call: TRBV4-2
cdr3_nt: TGTGCCAGCAGCCCTGTTAATAGTAATGAGCAGTTCTTC
cdr3_aa: CASSPVNSNEQFF

d_call: TRBD1
j_call: TRBJ1-2
clone_size: many
v_call: TRBV7-2
cdr3_nt: TGTGCCAGCAGCTTAGCAGGGGGCTTAAGCTATGGCTACACCTTC
cdr3_aa: CASSLAGGLSYGYTF

d_call: -
j_call: TRBJ1-4
clone_size: -
v_call: TRBV28
cdr3_nt: TGTGCCAGCAGACCCCAGGAGGCAGGGGCTGAAAAACTGTTTTTT
cdr3_aa: CASRPQEAGAEKLFF

d_call: -
j_call: TRBJ2-1
clone_size: many
v_call: TRBV18
cdr3_nt: TGTGCCAGCTCACCAGGAGCTTTCTCCTACAATGAGCAGTTCTTC
cdr3_aa: CASSPGAFSYNEQFF

d_call: TRBD1
j_call: TRBJ2-1
clone_size: -
v_call: TRBV6-1
cdr3_nt: TGTGCCAGCAGTAGGGACAGACTCTCCTACAATGAGCAGCTCTTC
cdr3_aa: CASSRDRLSYNEQLF

d_call: TRBD1
j_call: TRBJ1-2
clone_size: few
v_call: TRBV6-4
cdr3_nt: TGTGCCAGCAGCCAGGGACAGGGAGTCTCCTTC
cdr3_aa: CASSQGQGVSF

d_call: -
j_call: TRBJ2-2
clone_size: many
v_call: TRBV24-1
cdr3_nt: TGTGCCACCAGTGATTCCCTTTCCCGAACAGGGACCGGGGAGCTGTTTTTT
cdr3_aa: CATSDSLSRTGTGELFF

d_call: TRBD1
j_call: TRBJ1-3
clone_size: -
v_call: TRBV11-2
cdr3_nt: TGTGCCAGCAGCCCTGGGACAGGGCCCGAATGGGAGATTGACACCATATATTTT
cdr3_aa: CASSPGTGPEWEIDTIYF

d_call: TRBD2
j_call: TRBJ2-2
clone_size: few
v_call: TRBV7-3
cdr3_nt: TGTGCCAGCAGCTATCGGGCTAGCGGGAGTATAGGGGAGCTGTTTTTT
cdr3_aa: CASSYRASGSIGELFF

d_call: -
j_call: TRBJ2-5
clone_size: many
v_call: TRBV6-1
cdr3_nt: TGTGCCAGCAGTGAAGTGGTGACTCAAGAGACCCAGTACTTC
cdr3_aa: CASSEVVTQETQYF

d_call: -
j_call: TRBJ2-3
clone_size: -
v_call: TRBV5-6
cdr3_nt: TGTGCCAGCAGCTTGCTGGTGGGTTTGGTTGCGCAGTATTTT
cdr3_aa: CASSLLVGLVAQYF

d_call: -
j_call: TRBJ2-3
clone_size: -
v_call: TRBV28
cdr3_nt: TGTGCCATCCTCCCCCGCGGAGGGTTCACAGATACGCAGTATTTT
cdr3_aa: CAILPRGGFTDTQYF

d_call: -
j_call: TRBJ2-2
clone_size: -
v_call: TRBV3-1
cdr3_nt: TGTGCCAGCAGCCAAGATCTGCTGGCCTCCGGGGAGCTGTTTTTT
cdr3_aa: CASSQDLLASGELFF

d_call: TRBD2
j_call: TRBJ2-5
clone_size: few
v_call: TRBV15
cdr3_nt: TGTGCCACCAGCACATCGCGGGAGGGGGGAGAGACCCAGTACTTC
cdr3_aa: CATSTSREGGETQYF

d_call: -
j_call: TRBJ1-1
clone_size: -
v_call: TRBV4-1
cdr3_nt: TGCGCCAGCAGCCAAGGTTTTGGCTTACAGGGTGGTGAAGCTTTCTTT
cdr3_aa: CASSQGFGLQGGEAFF

d_call: -
j_call: TRBJ2-7
clone_size: many
v_call: TRBV20-1
cdr3_nt: TGCAGGGCAACGGGGGGCGCGATCTACGAGCAGTACTTC
cdr3_aa: CRATGGAIYEQYF

d_call: TRBD1
j_call: TRBJ2-1
clone_size: many
v_call: TRBV11-2
cdr3_nt: TGTGCCAGCAGCTTAGGACAGGGCTGGGGCAATGAGCAGTTCTTC
cdr3_aa: CASSLGQGWGNEQFF

d_call: TRBD1
j_call: TRBJ2-7
clone_size: -
v_call: TRBV5-6
cdr3_nt: TGTGCCAGCAGCTTGGGCAGGACAGGGCCCTACGAGCAGTACTTC
cdr3_aa: CASSLGRTGPYEQYF

d_call: TRBD1
j_call: TRBJ2-7
clone_size: -
v_call: TRBV27
cdr3_nt: TGTGCCAGCGGCAGGACAGGGGGCGCCCCGAACGAGCAGTACTTC
cdr3_aa: CASGRTGGAPNEQYF

d_call: TRBD1
j_call: TRBJ2-5
clone_size: many
v_call: TRBV2
cdr3_nt: TGTGCCAGCCCCCGGGACAGGGGGCGACGGGAGACCCAGTACTTC
cdr3_aa: CASPRDRGRRETQYF

d_call: -
j_call: TRBJ2-7
clone_size: few
v_call: TRBV5-1
cdr3_nt: TGCGCCAGCACCAGAAGCTGGAATAGCTACGAGCAGTACTTC
cdr3_aa: CASTRSWNSYEQYF

d_call: TRBD2
j_call: TRBJ2-1
clone_size: -
v_call: TRBV13
cdr3_nt: TGTGCCAGCAGCCCCCGGGTGAACGGGGGGGATGAGCAGTTCTTC
cdr3_aa: CASSPRVNGGDEQFF

d_call: -
j_call: TRBJ1-6
clone_size: -
v_call: TRBV20-1
cdr3_nt: TGCAGTGCTAGAGTCCAAGAAAATTCACCCCTCCACTTT
cdr3_aa: CSARVQENSPLHF

d_call: -
j_call: TRBJ1-3
clone_size: -
v_call: TRBV28
cdr3_nt: TGTGCCAGCAGTTCCAGGGGTACCTCTGGAAACACCATATATTTT
cdr3_aa: CASSSRGTSGNTIYF

d_call: TRBD1
j_call: TRBJ1-2
clone_size: many
v_call: TRBV7-9
cdr3_nt: TGTGCCAGCAGCTTAGCCCGGACAGGGGCCTATGGCTACACCTTC
cdr3_aa: CASSLARTGAYGYTF

d_call: -
j_call: TRBJ2-7
clone_size: few
v_call: TRBV3-1
cdr3_nt: TGTGCCAGCAGCCAATCCCCAGCGGAGCAGTACTTC
cdr3_aa: CASSQSPAEQYF

d_call: -
j_call: TRBJ1-2
clone_size: -
v_call: TRBV6-6
cdr3_nt: TGTGCCAGCAGTTACCTTCAAGTTCCTCACCCGGGGTATGGCTACACCTTC
cdr3_aa: CASSYLQVPHPGYGYTF

d_call: TRBD2
j_call: TRBJ2-4
clone_size: few
v_call: TRBV15
cdr3_nt: TGTGCCACCAGCAGAGACCGGACTAGCGGGAGTGGGTCCAAAAACATTCAGTACTTC
cdr3_aa: CATSRDRTSGSGSKNIQYF

d_call: TRBD2
j_call: TRBJ2-3
clone_size: many
v_call: TRBV29-1
cdr3_nt: TGCAGCGTTGAAGGCGTAGCGGGAGAACTACCCACTAGCACAGATACGCAGTATTTT
cdr3_aa: CSVEGVAGELPTSTDTQYF

d_call: TRBD1
j_call: TRBJ2-6
clone_size: few
v_call: TRBV18
cdr3_nt: TGTGCCAGCTCACCCCCCGGGACAGGGATCGCTGGGGCCAACGTCCTGACTTTC
cdr3_aa: CASSPPGTGIAGANVLTF

d_call: TRBD2
j_call: TRBJ2-3
clone_size: many
v_call: TRBV7-2
cdr3_nt: TGTGCCAGCAGCCGGACTAGCGGACTCACAGATACGCAGTATTTT
cdr3_aa: CASSRTSGLTDTQYF

d_call: TRBD2
j_call: TRBJ2-1
clone_size: -
v_call: TRBV28
cdr3_nt: TGTGCCAGCAGGGGGTTAGCGGGAGGGGAGCAGTTCTTC
cdr3_aa: CASRGLAGGEQFF

d_call: TRBD2
j_call: TRBJ2-1
clone_size: few
v_call: TRBV6-1
cdr3_nt: TGTGCCAGCAGTCCGGGACTAGCGCACAATGAGCAGTTCTTC
cdr3_aa: CASSPGLAHNEQFF

d_call: TRBD1
j_call: TRBJ2-7
clone_size: many
v_call: TRBV18
cdr3_nt: TGTGCCAGCTCACTATCGACAGGGTGGATGGACTACGAGCAGTACTTC
cdr3_aa: CASSLSTGWMDYEQYF

d_call: TRBD1
j_call: TRBJ2-5
clone_size: -
v_call: TRBV29-1
cdr3_nt: TGCAGCGCTGGACAGGGGGCGAGAGAGACCCAGTACTTC
cdr3_aa: CSAGQGARETQYF

d_call: -
j_call: TRBJ1-2
clone_size: many
v_call: TRBV15
cdr3_nt: TGTGCCACCAGCAGAGATAAGAGGCGAGCAGTGGCGGGAATCGGCTACACCTTC
cdr3_aa: CATSRDKRRAVAGIGYTF